The clone carrying this T cell receptor (beta chain) has a single count. Its cognate antigen is unknown. This record comes from a study of cytomegalovirus exposure and HLA in healthy donors. General study points: In vitro data verified three CMV-associated chains as specific for CMV antigens. Solely CMV serostatus was available to characterize immune exposure.

The germline CDR1 and CDR2 sequences are SQVTM and ANQGSEA. This CDR3 is 14 amino acids long. The J segment lost 11 bases and the V segment lost 1 base, leaving 10 bases of the junction unmatched. The PCR employed 60 Vbeta primers together with 13 Jbeta primers. The data were produced by immunoSEQ multiplex PCR, yet TCRdb's version contains in-frame clones alone and is incomplete. The sample holds some 250,000 clones, roughly 82% seen once. The V and J genes are TRBV29-1 and TRBJ1-5; 8 bases line up with TRBD1. The sequencing input was PBMCs. The TCR was taken from a woman aged 40 to 50 in good health and CMV-seropositive. The CDR3 protein is CSVEVGQGLGAQHF. The DNA of the CDR3 is TGCAGCGTTGAAGTCGGACAGGGACTCGGGGCCCAGCATTTT.